This T cell receptor (beta chain) was retrieved from a study of cytomegalovirus exposure and HLA in healthy donors. Findings and limits, study-wide: Indistinguishability led to the exclusion of some V segments, TRBV6-2 and TRBV6-3 included. In a later analysis, common viral pathogens appeared linked to several of the most significant clusters. An assumption of roughly uniform sequencing depth across donors underlay the presence/absence analyses.

This CDR3 comprises 15 residues. The trim removed 1 base at V and 4 bases at J, leaving 5 bases unmatched. Germline V gene sequence: CDR1 SGHVS, CDR2 FNYEAQ. The donors, nominally healthy at sampling, likely had unrecorded immune exposures. It was with 60 Vbeta and 13 Jbeta primers that the PCR ran. Measured with immunoSEQ multiplex PCR; TCRdb has only the in-frame clones, and not every one. The sample lists around 90,000 clones, 65% to 85% seen once, with 3.8% in the top ten. This clone was seen repeatedly, ten times or more. Its cognate antigen is unknown. Specimen: PBMCs. The V call is TRBV7-6, the J call TRBJ1-2, with 8 positions matching TRBD1. This receptor was identified in a man between 50 and 59 years old in good health and CMV-seronegative. CDR3 in amino acids: CASSLGQGTAYGYTF. As DNA, the CDR3 is TGTGCCAGCAGCTTAGGACAGGGGACTGCCTATGGCTACACCTTC.